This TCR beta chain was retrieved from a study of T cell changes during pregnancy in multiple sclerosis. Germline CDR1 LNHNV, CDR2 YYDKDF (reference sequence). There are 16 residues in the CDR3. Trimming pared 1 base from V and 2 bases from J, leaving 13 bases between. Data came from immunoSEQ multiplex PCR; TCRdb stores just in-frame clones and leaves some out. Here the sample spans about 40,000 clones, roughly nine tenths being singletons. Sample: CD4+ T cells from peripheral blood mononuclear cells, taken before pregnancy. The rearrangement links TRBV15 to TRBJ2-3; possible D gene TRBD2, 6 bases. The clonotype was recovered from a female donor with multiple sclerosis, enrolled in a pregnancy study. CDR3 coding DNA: TGTGCCACCAGCAGAGCTGCGGGACCGAACACAGATACGCAGTATTTT. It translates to CATSRAAGPNTDTQYF.